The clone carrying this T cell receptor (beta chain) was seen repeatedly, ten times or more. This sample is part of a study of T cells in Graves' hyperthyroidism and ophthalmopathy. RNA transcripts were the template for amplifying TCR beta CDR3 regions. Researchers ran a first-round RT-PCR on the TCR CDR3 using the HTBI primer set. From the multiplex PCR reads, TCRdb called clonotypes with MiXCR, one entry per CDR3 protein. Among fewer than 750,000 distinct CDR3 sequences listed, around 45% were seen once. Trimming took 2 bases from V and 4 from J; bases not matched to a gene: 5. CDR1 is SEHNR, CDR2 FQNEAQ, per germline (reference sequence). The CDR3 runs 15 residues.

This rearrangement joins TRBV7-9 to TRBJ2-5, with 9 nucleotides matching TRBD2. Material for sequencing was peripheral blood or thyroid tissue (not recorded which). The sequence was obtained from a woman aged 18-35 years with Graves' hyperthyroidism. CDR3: CASSLMGLATETQYF. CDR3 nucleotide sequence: TGTGCCAGCAGCTTAATGGGACTAGCCACAGAGACCCAGTACTTC.